The source of this T cell receptor (beta chain) is a study of blood T cell repertoires in COVID-19. The wider study: From the United States, Italy and Spain came samples of acute and convalescent COVID-19. Sources were T cells, B-cell-depleted T cells, or PBMCs; the material itself was cDNA or gDNA.

Everyone who took part was roughly 18 to 95 years old, and they came from about two dozen US areas. Cohorts were determined from participant-reported clinical history. The V end lost 5 bases, the J end lost 8 bases, and 12 bases lay between the germline ends. Looked up from germline, CDR1 is MDHEN and CDR2 is SYDVKM. There are 12 residues in the CDR3. Produced via immunoSEQ multiplex PCR; TCRdb's table is partial and in-frame only. In the table there are about 100,000 clones, around 85% of which are singletons. The sequencing input was PBMCs or T cells enriched from blood (not recorded which). The V call is TRBV28, the J call TRBJ1-2; no reliable D call. The source is a woman in her fifties or sixties who had recovered from COVID-19. The DNA of the CDR3 is TGTGCCAGCAGTGTCAGTTTCCAGGGCTACACCTTC. Amino acids: CASSVSFQGYTF.